These T cell receptor beta chains were read from a single sample in a study of shared clonotypes between healthy human individuals. Data came from immunoSEQ multiplex PCR; TCRdb stores just in-frame clones and leaves some out. Found here are 600,000 to 750,000 clones, 55% to 80% of them singletons; the top ten hold approximately 1.8%. The sequenced material came from memory CD4+ T cells sorted from blood. These receptors were taken from a woman under 40 in good health. CDR3s include the opening cysteine and the closing phenylalanine or tryptophan. D genes are given only for firm matches. Size values are once, few and many counts, or a class for expanded clones, and some rows have none.

J gene: TRBJ2-3
V gene: TRBV6-1
D gene: TRBD2
clone size: few
CDR3 protein: CASSVAGSTDTQYF
CDR3 DNA: TGTGCCAGCAGCGTAGCGGGATCCACAGATACGCAGTATTTT

J gene: TRBJ1-2
V gene: TRBV5-4
D gene: -
clone size: -
CDR3 protein: CASRGSPNYGYTF
CDR3 DNA: TGTGCCAGCAGGGGCAGCCCTAACTATGGCTACACCTTC

J gene: TRBJ2-1
V gene: TRBV27
D gene: -
clone size: -
CDR3 protein: CASSLAYEQIEQFF
CDR3 DNA: TGTGCCAGCAGTTTAGCGTATGAGCAGATTGAGCAGTTCTTC

J gene: TRBJ1-1
V gene: TRBV6-6
D gene: TRBD1
clone size: -
CDR3 protein: CASSSRDRAEAFF
CDR3 DNA: TGTGCCAGCAGTTCCCGGGACAGGGCTGAAGCTTTCTTT

J gene: TRBJ2-1
V gene: TRBV4-2
D gene: TRBD2
clone size: -
CDR3 protein: CASSSGLADLGGEQFF
CDR3 DNA: TGTGCCAGCAGCTCGGGACTAGCGGACCTAGGTGGTGAGCAGTTCTTC

J gene: TRBJ2-7
V gene: TRBV27
D gene: TRBD1
clone size: few
CDR3 protein: CASSLSTGYGTGWCEQYF
CDR3 DNA: TGTGCCAGCAGTTTATCCACCGGGTACGGGACAGGGTGGTGCGAGCAGTACTTC

J gene: TRBJ2-1
V gene: TRBV19
D gene: TRBD1
clone size: -
CDR3 protein: CASSSPDRSTGINEQFF
CDR3 DNA: TGTGCCAGTAGTAGCCCGGACAGGTCGACTGGTATCAATGAGCAGTTCTTC

J gene: TRBJ2-5
V gene: TRBV7-6
D gene: TRBD2
clone size: -
CDR3 protein: CASSPGTSGRKVEGGETQYF
CDR3 DNA: TGTGCCAGCAGCCCAGGGACTAGCGGGAGGAAGGTTGAGGGTGGAGAGACCCAGTACTTC

J gene: TRBJ1-5
V gene: TRBV18
D gene: TRBD1
clone size: -
CDR3 protein: CASSQDREYQPQHF
CDR3 DNA: TGTGCCAGCTCCCAGGACAGGGAGTATCAGCCCCAGCATTTT

J gene: TRBJ2-1
V gene: TRBV18
D gene: TRBD1
clone size: -
CDR3 protein: CASSLPGQGDYEQFF
CDR3 DNA: TGTGCCAGCTCACTACCGGGACAGGGGGATTATGAGCAGTTCTTC